This TCR beta chain is drawn from a study of cytomegalovirus exposure and HLA in healthy donors. The PCR used 60 Vbeta and 13 Jbeta primers. Produced via immunoSEQ multiplex PCR; TCRdb's table is partial and in-frame only. The profile shows approximately 100,000 clones, roughly three quarters of them singletons. The donors gave bone marrow, and they were healthy. Germline values: CDR1 MNHEY, CDR2 SVGAGI. The CDR3 consists of 16 residues. The V gene end was trimmed by 0 bases and the J gene end by 7 bases; junction bases not matched to a gene: 7. This chain uses TRBV6-5 with TRBJ1-1; 11 bases map to TRBD1. The sequence came from a man aged 35-49 years in good health and CMV-seropositive. The source material was PBMCs. The CDR3, as DNA: TGTGCCAGCAGTTACTCTTTGGACAGGGGGCGTATTGAAGCTTTCTTT. Its translation is CASSYSLDRGRIEAFF.